This T cell receptor (beta chain) was sequenced for a study of Graves' ophthalmopathy and Graves' hyperthyroidism. Per the germline V gene, CDR1 is DFQATT and CDR2 is SNEGSKA (reference sequence). Trimming cost V 3 bases and J 4 bases; bases outside gene matches: 7. The CDR3 has 15 amino acids. A follow-up of 18 months without ophthalmopathy meant that hyperthyroidism was stable. In this cohort, patients with other autoimmune diseases, uncontrolled infections, pregnancy or lactation were excluded. The diagnosis was founded upon clinical symptoms, serum thyroxine, TRAb, thyroid ultrasound and orbital computed tomography. From RNA, the CDR3 regions of TCR beta chains were amplified and sequenced. Amplification began with first-round RT-PCR using HTBI primers, then second-round multiplex PCR was performed. TCRdb re-derived calls from the multiplex PCR reads in MiXCR, one entry per CDR3 protein. This sample carries 300,000 to 400,000 distinct CDR3 sequences, approximately 17% of them seen once, and the ten largest clones take 2.4%.

This clonotype has ten or more counts. The chain joins TRBV20-1 to TRBJ1-1; TRBD1 aligns across 11 bases. The receptor was derived from an adult woman with stable Graves' hyperthyroidism. The sample comprised peripheral blood. The CDR3 spells CSASPRTGGVTEAFF. CDR3 DNA sequence: TGCAGTGCTAGCCCCCGGACAGGGGGCGTCACTGAAGCTTTCTTT.